Shown below are 16 T cell receptor beta chains from a single sample sequenced in a study of blood T cell repertoires in COVID-19. The method was immunoSEQ multiplex PCR; TCRdb's version includes in-frame clones alone and lacks a portion of them. The table includes approximately 140,000 clones, around 81% detected once. Sequenced material: peripheral blood. The receptors stem from a woman between 40 and 55 years old with active or convalescent COVID-19.

The rearrangement uses TRBV4-1 and TRBJ1-4; no firm D call. The V end was cut by 4 bases, the J end by 3 bases, with 9 bases between. CDR1 is MGHRA and CDR2 is YSYEKL in the germline V gene. This CDR3 has 14 amino acids. The CDR3 is CASSLTTPNEKLFF. Written as DNA, the CDR3 is TGCGCCAGCAGCCTGACGACACCTAATGAAAAACTGTTTTTT.

The V call is TRBV3-1 (or the pseudogene TRBV3-2), the J call TRBJ1-3, with a possible D match to TRBD1 (6 bases). This CDR3 is 14 amino acids long. CDR1 is LGHDT, CDR2 YNNKEL, per germline (reference sequence). V lost 4 bases and J 1 base, leaving 8 bases between the germline ends. The CDR3 loop reads CASSPRGSGNTIYF. The CDR3 DNA follows: TGTGCCAGCAGCCCAAGGGGGTCTGGAAACACCATATATTTT.

This clone was found once. V usage is TRBV7-9 and J usage is TRBJ1-5, with unresolved D. The V gene lost 7 bases and the J gene lost 4 bases, with 17 bases spanning the gap. Germline-derived CDR1 and CDR2 are SEHNR and FQNEAQ (reference sequence). The CDR3 is made up of 15 amino acids. The CDR3 nucleotides are TGTGCCAGCACCTCGGACGGGGAAGTTAATCAGCCCCAGCATTTT. It codes for CASTSDGEVNQPQHF.

The V and J genes are TRBV28 and TRBJ1-3; TRBD1 might be the D (5 bases). CDR3 size: 15 residues. Trimming removed 7 bases at V and 0 bases at J, with 13 bases between. Germline lookup yields CDR1 MDHEN and CDR2 SYDVKM. The DNA of the CDR3 is TGTGCCAGCACAACCACGGGGGGCTCTGGAAACACCATATATTTT. Translation: CASTTTGGSGNTIYF.

The V gene is TRBV7-9, the J gene TRBJ1-5, with D uncertain. The CDR3 length is 14 residues. Germline lookup yields CDR1 SEHNR and CDR2 FQNEAQ (reference sequence). V lost 5 bases to trimming and J lost 6 bases, with 14 bases between them. As DNA, the CDR3 is TGTGCCAGCAGCCGTTCGGGGAGAGGTCAGCCCCAGCATTTT. It yields the protein CASSRSGRGQPQHF.

Remarks on this clone: Other nucleotide sequences from this sample produce the same CDR3. The chain joins TRBV5-3 to TRBJ1-1; 9 bases fit TRBD1. TRBV5-3 is an open reading frame whose function is uncertain. The CDR3 has 15 residues. The J segment lost 4 bases and the V segment lost 0 bases, leaving 4 bases of the junction unmatched. DNA for the CDR3: TGTGCCAGAAGCTTGGGACAGGGGGGGGGCACTGAAGCTTTCTTT. Encoded protein: CARSLGQGGGTEAFF.

The chain employs TRBV18 and TRBJ1-1; 7 bases fit TRBD1. Unmatched junction bases numbered 11, after V lost 6 bases and J lost 1 base. The V gene's germline CDR1 is KGHSH and CDR2 LQKENI. This CDR3 is 16 amino acids long. CDR3 coding DNA: TGTGCCAGCTCCCTAAACAGGGGTAGTACGAACACTGAAGCTTTCTTT. It yields the protein CASSLNRGSTNTEAFF.

V usage is TRBV13 and J usage is TRBJ1-5; D is uncertain. The CDR3 contains 15 residues. The germline CDR1 and CDR2 sequences are PRHDT and FYEKMQ (reference sequence). The V end lost 3 bases, the J end lost 2 bases, and 11 bases lay between the germline ends. DNA of the CDR3: TGTGCCAGCAGCTTCAGAACTAAGGGCAATCAGCCCCAGCATTTT. Protein sequence: CASSFRTKGNQPQHF.

The genes are TRBV7-9 and TRBJ2-1; tentatively, D is TRBD2 (6 bases). Germline assignment: CDR1 SEHNR and CDR2 FQNEAQ (reference sequence). The CDR3 is made up of 16 amino acids. V shed 8 bases and J shed 0 bases, with 17 bases lying between them. CDR3 DNA sequence: TGTGCCAGCTTTGAAGGGCGGGGAAGCTCCTACAATGAGCAGTTCTTC. Residues: CASFEGRGSSYNEQFF.

CDR3 in DNA: TGTGCCAGCAGCTTAACTGCTGTCTCCTACGAGCAGTACTTC. Amino acids: CASSLTAVSYEQYF. The chain links TRBV11-2 to TRBJ2-7; no clear D gene. The germline V and J ends were trimmed by 2 bases and 0 bases, with 8 bases remaining between them. Germline-derived CDR1 and CDR2 are SGHAT and FQNNGV. The length of the CDR3 is 14 residues.

This rearrangement joins TRBV9 to TRBJ2-3; D remains ambiguous. Germline CDR1 is SGDLS and CDR2 is YYNGEE. This CDR3 is built from 13 residues. V was cut by 4 bases and J by 0 bases, with 6 bases left in between. CDR3 sequence reads: CASSSPSTDTQYF. The CDR3 bases are TGTGCCAGCAGCTCCCCTAGCACAGATACGCAGTATTTT.

This clone appeared once. The V gene is TRBV5-1, the J gene TRBJ2-3; D is perhaps TRBD2 (5 bases). Germline V CDR1 and CDR2: SGHRS, YFSETQ. With 3 bases removed from V and 6 bases from J, the gap between germline ends came to 14 bases. CDR3 length equals 14 residues. The chain's CDR3 is CASSWTSTGDTQYF. CDR3 nucleotides: TGCGCCAGCAGCTGGACCTCGACGGGGGATACGCAGTATTTT.

On this clone: The same CDR3 arises from other DNA sequences in this sample as well. The chain links TRBV7-8 to TRBJ1-6, with 8 bases that match TRBD1. The CDR3 is 14 residues long. Germline V gene lookup returns CDR1 SGHVS and CDR2 FQNEAQ. V dropped 6 bases and J dropped 6; count of bases not matched to a gene: 4. The CDR3 sequence is CASSSDRGNSPLHF. The CDR3 coding sequence is TGTGCCAGCAGTTCCGACAGGGGTAATTCACCCCTCCACTTT.

This sequence joins TRBV4-2 and TRBJ2-7; tentatively, D is TRBD2 (5 bases). With 2 bases removed from V and 1 base from J, the gap between germline ends came to 6 bases. Germline loops: CDR1 LGHNA, CDR2 YNFKEQ. The CDR3 spans 13 residues. CDR3: CASSQSGSYEQYF. The CDR3 DNA reads as TGTGCCAGCAGCCAATCGGGGTCCTACGAGCAGTACTTC.

The chain links TRBV5-5 to TRBJ1-3, with D possibly being TRBD1 (6 bases). CDR3 length equals 15 residues. Per germline, CDR1 SGHKS and CDR2 YYEKEE (reference sequence). V dropped 1 base and J dropped 8 bases, with 16 bases sitting between them. CDR3 DNA: TGTGCCAGCAGCTTGTCGTCCACAGGGTTTTACACCATATATTTT. It is translated as CASSLSSTGFYTIYF.

This chain connects TRBV30 to TRBJ2-3; 8 bases fit TRBD2. The ends lost 0 bases at V and 9 bases at J; junction bases unmatched: 8. The CDR3 covers 14 residues. Germline CDR1 GTSNPN, CDR2 SVGIG (reference sequence). The CDR3 DNA sequence: TGTGCCTGGAGTGTAGGGACTAGGGGATACACGCAGTATTTT. Amino acid sequence: CAWSVGTRGYTQYF. The full variable domain, with the rest looked up from reference TRBV30 and TRBJ2-3, is SQTIHQWPATLVQPVGSPLSLECTVEGTSNPNLYWYRQAAGRGLQLLFYSVGIGQISSEVPQNLSASRPQDRQFILSSKKLLLSDSGFYLCAWSVGTRGYTQYFGPGTRLTVL.